This paragraph reports one T cell receptor (beta chain). Its specificity is unknown. The CDR3 is 14 amino acids. Trimming stripped 0 bases from V and 5 bases from J, with 10 bases between. Germline CDR1 and CDR2: DFQATT and SNEGSKA (reference sequence). This entry is derived from a study of CD8 T cells in ankylosing spondylitis. Study-wide findings and caveats: Apparently characteristic of ankylosing spondylitis blood was a TCR beta motif (fewer than ten highly homologous variants). A subset of motif variants has previously been described in the synovial fluid and blood of reactive arthritis. Researchers reportedly found disease-linked clones significantly enriched in matched ankylosing spondylitis synovial fluid.

Generation of TCR beta libraries employed quantitative 5'-RACE incorporating molecular barcodes. TCRdb called the 5' RACE reads again in MiXCR, with one record for every CDR3 protein. The sample lists almost 250,000 distinct CDR3 sequences; 32% were seen once. This chain joins TRBV20-1 and TRBJ2-2; weak D call: TRBD2 (5 bases). The sequencing sample was made of blood, either unsorted or a sorted T cell fraction (not recorded which). The source of this sequence is a male donor with ankylosing spondylitis or in good health (not recorded which). The CDR3 reads CSARDLTGTGELFF. The DNA of the CDR3 is TGCAGTGCTAGAGATCTAACGGGAACCGGGGAGCTGTTTTTT.